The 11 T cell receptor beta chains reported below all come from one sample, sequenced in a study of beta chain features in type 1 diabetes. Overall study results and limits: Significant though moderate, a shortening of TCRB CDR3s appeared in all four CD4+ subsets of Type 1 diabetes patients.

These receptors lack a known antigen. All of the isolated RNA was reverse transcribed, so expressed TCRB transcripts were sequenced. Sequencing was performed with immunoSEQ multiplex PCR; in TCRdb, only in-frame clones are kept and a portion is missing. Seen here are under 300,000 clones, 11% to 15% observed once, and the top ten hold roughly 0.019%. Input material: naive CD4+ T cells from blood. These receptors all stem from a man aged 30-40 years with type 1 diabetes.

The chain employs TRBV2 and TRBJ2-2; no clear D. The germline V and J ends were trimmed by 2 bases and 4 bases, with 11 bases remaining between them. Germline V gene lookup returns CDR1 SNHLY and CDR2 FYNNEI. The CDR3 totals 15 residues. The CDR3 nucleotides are TGTGCCAGCAGTGAACAGGTTGTCAGCACCGGGGAGCTGTTTTTT. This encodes CASSEQVVSTGELFF. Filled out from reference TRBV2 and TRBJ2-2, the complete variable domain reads EPEVTQTPSHQVTQMGQEVILRCVPISNHLYFYWYRQILGQKVEFLVSFYNNEISEKSEIFDDQFSVERPDGSNFTLKIRSTKLEDSAMYFCASSEQVVSTGELFFGEGSRLTVL.

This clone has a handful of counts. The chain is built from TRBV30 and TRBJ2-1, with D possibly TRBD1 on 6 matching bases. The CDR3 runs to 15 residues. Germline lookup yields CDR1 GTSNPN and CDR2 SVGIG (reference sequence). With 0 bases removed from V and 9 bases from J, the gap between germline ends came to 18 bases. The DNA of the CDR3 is TGTGCCTGGAGTGTGCAGGGGCTGGGGATGAGTGAGCAGTTCTTC. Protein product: CAWSVQGLGMSEQFF.

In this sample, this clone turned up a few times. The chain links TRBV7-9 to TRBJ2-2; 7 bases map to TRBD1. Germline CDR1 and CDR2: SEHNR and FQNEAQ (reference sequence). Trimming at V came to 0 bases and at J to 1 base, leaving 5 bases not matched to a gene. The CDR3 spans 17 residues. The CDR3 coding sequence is TGTGCCAGCAGCTTAGCCCTCAGGACAGGGAACACCGGGGAGCTGTTTTTT. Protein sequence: CASSLALRTGNTGELFF.

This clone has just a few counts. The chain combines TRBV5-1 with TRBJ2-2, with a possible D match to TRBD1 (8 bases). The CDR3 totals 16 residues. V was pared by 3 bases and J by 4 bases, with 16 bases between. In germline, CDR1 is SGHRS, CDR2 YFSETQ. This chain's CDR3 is CASSSAGGGSTGELFF. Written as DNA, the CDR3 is TGCGCCAGCAGCTCCGCAGGGGGCGGGAGCACCGGGGAGCTGTTTTTT.

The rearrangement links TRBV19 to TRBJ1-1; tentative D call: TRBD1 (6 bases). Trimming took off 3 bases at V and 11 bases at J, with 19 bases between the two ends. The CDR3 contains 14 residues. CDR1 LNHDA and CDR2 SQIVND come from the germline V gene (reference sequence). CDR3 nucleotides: TGTGCCAGTAGTATGCAGGGGCACTCCGGCAGGGCTTTCTTT. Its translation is CASSMQGHSGRAFF.

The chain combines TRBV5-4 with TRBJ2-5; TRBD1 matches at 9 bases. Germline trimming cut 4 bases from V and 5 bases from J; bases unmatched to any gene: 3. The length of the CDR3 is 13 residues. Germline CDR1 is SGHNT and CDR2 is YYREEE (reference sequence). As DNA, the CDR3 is TGTGCCAGCAGCCCCGACAGGGGGGAGACCCAGTACTTC. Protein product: CASSPDRGETQYF.

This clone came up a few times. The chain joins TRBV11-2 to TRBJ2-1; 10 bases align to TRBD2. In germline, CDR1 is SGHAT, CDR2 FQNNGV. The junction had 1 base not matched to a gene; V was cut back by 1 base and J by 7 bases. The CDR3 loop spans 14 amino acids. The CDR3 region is CASSLVAGGNEQFF. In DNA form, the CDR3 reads TGTGCCAGCAGCTTAGTAGCGGGAGGTAATGAGCAGTTCTTC.

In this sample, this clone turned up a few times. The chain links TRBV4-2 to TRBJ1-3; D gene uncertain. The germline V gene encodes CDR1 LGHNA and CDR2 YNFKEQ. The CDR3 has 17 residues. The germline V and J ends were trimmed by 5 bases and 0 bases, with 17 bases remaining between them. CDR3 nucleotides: TGTGCCAGCAGCTTCAATTTGAGTCCACCCTCTGGAAACACCATATATTTT. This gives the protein CASSFNLSPPSGNTIYF.

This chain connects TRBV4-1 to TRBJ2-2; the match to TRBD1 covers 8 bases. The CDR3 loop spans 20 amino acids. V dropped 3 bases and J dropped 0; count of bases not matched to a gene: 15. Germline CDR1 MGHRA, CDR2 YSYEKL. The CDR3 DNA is TGCGCCAGCAGCCACCCCCGCGGTGGGACAGGCCTCGCGAACACCGGGGAGCTGTTTTTT. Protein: CASSHPRGGTGLANTGELFF.

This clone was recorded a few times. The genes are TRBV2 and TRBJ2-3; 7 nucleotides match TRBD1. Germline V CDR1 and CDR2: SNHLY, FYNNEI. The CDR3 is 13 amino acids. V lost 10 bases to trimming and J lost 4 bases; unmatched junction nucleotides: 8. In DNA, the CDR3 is TGTGCCATCACACGACAGGGCCCAGATACGCAGTATTTT. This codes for CAITRQGPDTQYF.

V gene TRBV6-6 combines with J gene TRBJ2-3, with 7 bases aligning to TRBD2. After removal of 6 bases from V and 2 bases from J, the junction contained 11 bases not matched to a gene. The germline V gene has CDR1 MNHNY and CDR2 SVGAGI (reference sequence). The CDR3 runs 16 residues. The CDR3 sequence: CASRPWGGVVTDTQYF. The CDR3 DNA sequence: TGTGCCAGCAGACCCTGGGGGGGAGTGGTCACAGATACGCAGTATTTT.